This T cell receptor (beta chain) is drawn from a study of Graves' ophthalmopathy and Graves' hyperthyroidism. General study results and limits: Blood contained most expanded thyroid clonotypes exceeding 0.001 frequency. Discriminating ophthalmopathy from stable hyperthyroidism, a 13-signature model attained a sensitivity of approximately 85% and a specificity of 81.08%.

Transcripts of RNA were the source for amplifying TCR beta CDR3 regions. In the first round, RT-PCR was carried out with HTBI primers, and a multiplex PCR formed the second round. Each CDR3 protein is one row after TCRdb ran MiXCR on the multiplex PCR reads. The repertoire consists of fewer than 350,000 distinct CDR3 sequences, with about 17% occurring once and the leading ten covering 9% to 15%. This clonotype was counted at least ten times. What it binds is unknown. Presentation of ophthalmopathy in the donors involved moderate-to-severe activity, CAS ≥3, NOSPECS ≥4 and a duration under 3 months. PBMCs had their origin in fresh peripheral blood (about 10 ml). This TCR came from an adult man with Graves' ophthalmopathy. Sequenced sample: peripheral blood.

The CDR3 coding sequence is TGCAGTGCTAGAGATCGTGGGGCAGGGAATTCACCCCTCCACTTT. Amino acid sequence: CSARDRGAGNSPLHF. The chain carries TRBV20-1 and TRBJ1-6; D perhaps matches TRBD1 (5 bases). CDR3 length: 15 residues. Trimming left V 0 bases short and J 7 bases short, with 13 bases between. CDR1 and CDR2 (germline): DFQATT, SNEGSKA (reference sequence).